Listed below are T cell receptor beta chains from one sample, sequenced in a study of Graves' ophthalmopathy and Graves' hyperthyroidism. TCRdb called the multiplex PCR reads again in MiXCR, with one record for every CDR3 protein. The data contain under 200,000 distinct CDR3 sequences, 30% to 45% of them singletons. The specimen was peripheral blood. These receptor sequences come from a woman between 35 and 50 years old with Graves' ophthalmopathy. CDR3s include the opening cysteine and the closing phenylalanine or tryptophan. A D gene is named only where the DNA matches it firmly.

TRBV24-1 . CATSDWEETQYF
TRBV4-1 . CASSQERYGYTF
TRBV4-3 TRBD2 CASSQSSGRRAYEQYF
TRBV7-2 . CASSLAQYYEQYF
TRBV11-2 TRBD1 CASSPRTGYFSGANVLTF
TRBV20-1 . CSARPPNGAGRPLTGELFF
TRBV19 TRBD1 CASAGTVNTEAFF
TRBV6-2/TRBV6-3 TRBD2 CASSSEGLAPYEQYF
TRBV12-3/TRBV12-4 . CASTSGGTYGYTF
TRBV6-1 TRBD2 CASSRPLAGGPYEQYF
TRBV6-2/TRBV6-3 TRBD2 CASSYNPGTITYEQYF
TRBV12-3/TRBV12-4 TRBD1 CASSRTGQGARDTQYF
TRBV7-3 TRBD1 CASSPSGGPYEQYF
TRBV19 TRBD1 CASTGTGATYGYTF
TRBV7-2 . CASSLAGTETYEQYF
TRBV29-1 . CSADSSNYGYTF
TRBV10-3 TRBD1 CAITRTGSNTEAFF
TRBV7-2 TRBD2 CASSVGTSGRSEQYF
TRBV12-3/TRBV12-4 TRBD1 CASSLGQGDSPLHF
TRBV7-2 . CASSLGGNTKAFF
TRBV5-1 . CASSPGVQGVGQWETQYF
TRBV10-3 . CAISGGGGQETQYF
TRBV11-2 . CASSSRAGTEAFF
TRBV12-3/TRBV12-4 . CASRAANTGELFF
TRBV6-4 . CASSDNSGANVLTF
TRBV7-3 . CASSLSANTEAFF
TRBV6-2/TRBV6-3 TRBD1 CASRPLVTGQGITEAFF
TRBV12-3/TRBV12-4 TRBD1 CASSWGQAREQYF
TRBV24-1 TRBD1 CATSDPSGTANTGELFF